Listed below are T cell receptor beta chains from one sample, sequenced in a study of regulatory T cells. The table came from immunoSEQ multiplex PCR; TCRdb's copy has only in-frame clones and leaves some out. The table records over 25,000 clones, 93% of them present only once. What was sequenced was conventional CD4+ T cells sorted from blood. Every receptor here comes from a child aged 2-15 years with CD3G deficiency. Each CDR3 is given with its conserved first and last residue. The order of the fields is clone size, J gene, V gene, D gene, CDR3 DNA, CDR3 protein. D genes are given only for firm matches. Not every row has a clone size; where given, it reads once, few, many or a size class.

abundance: NA; j_gene: TRBJ2-3; v_gene: TRBV18; d_gene: TRBD1; CDR3nt: TGTGCCAGCTCGACAGGGACGGCACGGAGAGATACGCAGTATTTT; CDR3aa: CASSTGTARRDTQYF
abundance: NA; j_gene: TRBJ2-7; v_gene: TRBV5-1; d_gene: NA; CDR3nt: TGCGCCAGCAGCCTGTACCCAGGGGCCGAGCAGTACTTC; CDR3aa: CASSLYPGAEQYF
abundance: NA; j_gene: TRBJ2-7; v_gene: TRBV6-1; d_gene: TRBD2; CDR3nt: TGTGCCAGCAGTGTACCGACTACTAGCGGGAGGACACACGAGCAGTACTTC; CDR3aa: CASSVPTTSGRTHEQYF
abundance: NA; j_gene: TRBJ1-5; v_gene: TRBV28; d_gene: NA; CDR3nt: TGTGCCAGCAGCCGTAAGTACCTTCCTTGGAGCAATCAGCCCCAGCATTTT; CDR3aa: CASSRKYLPWSNQPQHF
abundance: NA; j_gene: TRBJ2-1; v_gene: TRBV18; d_gene: NA; CDR3nt: TGTGCCAGCTCACTTGGCGGGCCCAGTTATGAGCAGTTCTTC; CDR3aa: CASSLGGPSYEQFF
abundance: NA; j_gene: TRBJ1-2; v_gene: TRBV28; d_gene: NA; CDR3nt: TGTGCCAGCAGTCCTGGCGGGCATCCGGGCTACACCTTC; CDR3aa: CASSPGGHPGYTF
abundance: NA; j_gene: TRBJ2-7; v_gene: TRBV28; d_gene: TRBD2; CDR3nt: TGTGCCAGCAGTTTAACTAGCGGGAGAACCAAAAAGCAGTACTTC; CDR3aa: CASSLTSGRTKKQYF
abundance: NA; j_gene: TRBJ2-4; v_gene: TRBV27; d_gene: NA; CDR3nt: TGTGCCAGCAGTATACTCCTAGCCAAAAACATTCAGTACTTC; CDR3aa: CASSILLAKNIQYF
abundance: NA; j_gene: TRBJ2-2; v_gene: TRBV5-1; d_gene: NA; CDR3nt: TGCGCCAGCAGGGCACAAGCGAACACCGGGGAGCTGTTTTTT; CDR3aa: CASRAQANTGELFF
abundance: NA; j_gene: TRBJ2-5; v_gene: TRBV28; d_gene: TRBD1; CDR3nt: TGTGCCAGCAGTAAGGGACAGGGGGCTTTACAAGAGACCCAGTACTTC; CDR3aa: CASSKGQGALQETQYF
abundance: NA; j_gene: TRBJ2-7; v_gene: TRBV5-6; d_gene: NA; CDR3nt: TGTGCCAGCAGCTTGGGGGTTTTCGAGCAGTACTTC; CDR3aa: CASSLGVFEQYF
abundance: NA; j_gene: TRBJ2-7; v_gene: TRBV5-1; d_gene: NA; CDR3nt: TGCGCCAGCAGCTTGTCAACAGGGAGTCCCTACGAGCAGTACTTC; CDR3aa: CASSLSTGSPYEQYF
abundance: NA; j_gene: TRBJ2-2; v_gene: TRBV28; d_gene: NA; CDR3nt: TGTGCCAGCAGTCTGGACTTAAACACCGGGGAGCTGTTTTTT; CDR3aa: CASSLDLNTGELFF
abundance: NA; j_gene: TRBJ1-5; v_gene: TRBV28; d_gene: NA; CDR3nt: TGTGCCAGCAGTTCACCCAACAATCAGCCCCAGCATTTT; CDR3aa: CASSSPNNQPQHF
abundance: NA; j_gene: TRBJ1-1; v_gene: TRBV5-1; d_gene: NA; CDR3nt: TGCGCCAGCAGCTTGCAAGAGAACACTGAAGCTTTCTTT; CDR3aa: CASSLQENTEAFF
abundance: NA; j_gene: TRBJ1-5; v_gene: TRBV28; d_gene: NA; CDR3nt: TGTGCCAGCAATCTCAGGGTTACGCAGCCCCAGCATTTT; CDR3aa: CASNLRVTQPQHF
abundance: NA; j_gene: TRBJ2-7; v_gene: TRBV10-3; d_gene: TRBD2; CDR3nt: TGTGCCACTACTAGCGATCTCTCCTACGAGCAGTACTTC; CDR3aa: CATTSDLSYEQYF
abundance: NA; j_gene: TRBJ2-3; v_gene: TRBV5-1; d_gene: NA; CDR3nt: TGCGCCAGCAGCTTGGGGACAGAGGTTTCGAATACGCAGTATTTT; CDR3aa: CASSLGTEVSNTQYF
abundance: NA; j_gene: TRBJ2-1; v_gene: TRBV28; d_gene: NA; CDR3nt: TGTGCCAGCAGTAGCAATGGCGGGACTTACAATGAGCAGTTCTTC; CDR3aa: CASSSNGGTYNEQFF
abundance: NA; j_gene: TRBJ2-7; v_gene: TRBV7-8; d_gene: NA; CDR3nt: TGTGCCAGCAGCTTACACGGGCAGTCCTACGAGCAGTACTTC; CDR3aa: CASSLHGQSYEQYF
abundance: NA; j_gene: TRBJ2-5; v_gene: TRBV28; d_gene: NA; CDR3nt: TGTGCCAGCAGTTTGGTCCCCCAGCGGACAGGGAGGGAAGAGACCCAGTACTTC; CDR3aa: CASSLVPQRTGREETQYF
abundance: NA; j_gene: TRBJ2-7; v_gene: TRBV28; d_gene: NA; CDR3nt: TGTGCCAGCAGTCCCCGACGGAACTACGAGCAGTACTTC; CDR3aa: CASSPRRNYEQYF
abundance: few; j_gene: TRBJ2-1; v_gene: TRBV28; d_gene: NA; CDR3nt: TGTGCCAGCAGTTTCTCCCCCCCCGAGAAAAATGAGCAGTTCTTC; CDR3aa: CASSFSPPEKNEQFF
abundance: NA; j_gene: TRBJ1-1; v_gene: TRBV19; d_gene: NA; CDR3nt: TGTGCCAGTAGTAGCCCCACCGTCACTGAAGCTTTCTTT; CDR3aa: CASSSPTVTEAFF
abundance: once; j_gene: TRBJ2-3; v_gene: TRBV9; d_gene: TRBD2; CDR3nt: TGTGCCAGCAGCCCCATGGGAGGGCCCTATACGCAGTATTTT; CDR3aa: CASSPMGGPYTQYF
abundance: NA; j_gene: TRBJ1-2; v_gene: TRBV19; d_gene: TRBD1; CDR3nt: TGTGCCAGTAGTATTTCCCCGGGACAGGCCTATGGCTACACCTTC; CDR3aa: CASSISPGQAYGYTF
abundance: NA; j_gene: TRBJ2-1; v_gene: TRBV6-5; d_gene: NA; CDR3nt: TGTGCCAGCAGTACCTCCTTTACGGGAGAGCAGTTCTTC; CDR3aa: CASSTSFTGEQFF
abundance: few; j_gene: TRBJ2-1; v_gene: TRBV30; d_gene: NA; CDR3nt: TGTGCCTGGAGTGTTTCAGGGTCGAGGGAGCAGTTCTTC; CDR3aa: CAWSVSGSREQFF
abundance: NA; j_gene: TRBJ2-1; v_gene: TRBV28; d_gene: NA; CDR3nt: TGTGCCAGCAGTCCAGAGGGGTACGGCCGAAATGAGCAGTTCTTC; CDR3aa: CASSPEGYGRNEQFF
abundance: NA; j_gene: TRBJ1-5; v_gene: TRBV28; d_gene: TRBD1; CDR3nt: TGTGCCAGCAGCGAGACAGGGGCTGAACAGCCCCAGCATTTT; CDR3aa: CASSETGAEQPQHF
abundance: NA; j_gene: TRBJ2-7; v_gene: TRBV11-1; d_gene: NA; CDR3nt: TGTGCCAGCAGCTTTTCTTGGGAAAACGAGCAGTACTTC; CDR3aa: CASSFSWENEQYF
abundance: NA; j_gene: TRBJ2-1; v_gene: TRBV5-1; d_gene: NA; CDR3nt: TGCGCCAGCAGCGCCGGACTGCCGCGGGGTGCCAATGAGCAGTTCTTC; CDR3aa: CASSAGLPRGANEQFF
abundance: NA; j_gene: TRBJ2-7; v_gene: TRBV11-2; d_gene: TRBD2; CDR3nt: TGTGCCAGCAGCATAGCGGGAGGTAGCTCCTACGAGCAGTACTTC; CDR3aa: CASSIAGGSSYEQYF
abundance: few; j_gene: TRBJ1-2; v_gene: TRBV10-3; d_gene: TRBD1; CDR3nt: TGTGCCATCAGTGACCCGACAGGGGGTGGCTACACCTTC; CDR3aa: CAISDPTGGGYTF
abundance: NA; j_gene: TRBJ1-6; v_gene: TRBV7-8; d_gene: NA; CDR3nt: TGTGCCAGCAGCTTAGTCGACAGGACGAATTCACCCCTCCACTTT; CDR3aa: CASSLVDRTNSPLHF
abundance: NA; j_gene: TRBJ2-6; v_gene: TRBV18; d_gene: NA; CDR3nt: TGTGCCAGCTCACCATTCGGAGCCGGGGCCGGCCTTGGGGCCAACGTCCTGACTTTC; CDR3aa: CASSPFGAGAGLGANVLTF
abundance: NA; j_gene: TRBJ2-7; v_gene: TRBV28; d_gene: TRBD1; CDR3nt: TGTGCCAGCACAACCCGGGACAGGGGCCACGAGCAGTACTTC; CDR3aa: CASTTRDRGHEQYF
abundance: NA; j_gene: TRBJ2-7; v_gene: TRBV10-3; d_gene: NA; CDR3nt: TGTGCCATCAGTACCACAGGGTACGAGCAGTACTTC; CDR3aa: CAISTTGYEQYF
abundance: once; j_gene: TRBJ2-1; v_gene: TRBV6-1; d_gene: NA; CDR3nt: TGTGCCAGCAGTTTACGGGGGAGCAATGAGCAGTTCTTC; CDR3aa: CASSLRGSNEQFF
abundance: NA; j_gene: TRBJ2-1; v_gene: TRBV5-1; d_gene: NA; CDR3nt: TGCGCCAGCAGCTTGGAACTCTACAATGAGCAGTTCTTC; CDR3aa: CASSLELYNEQFF
abundance: NA; j_gene: TRBJ2-6; v_gene: TRBV19; d_gene: NA; CDR3nt: TGTGCCAGTAGTATACGGGCAAAGGACTCTGGGGCCAACGTCCTGACTTTC; CDR3aa: CASSIRAKDSGANVLTF
abundance: NA; j_gene: TRBJ2-7; v_gene: TRBV28; d_gene: TRBD1; CDR3nt: TGTGCCAGCAGTACTGCGGACAGGGCGCTTTACGAGCAGTACTTC; CDR3aa: CASSTADRALYEQYF
abundance: NA; j_gene: TRBJ2-7; v_gene: TRBV6-1; d_gene: NA; CDR3nt: TGTGCCAGCAGGGAAGGCCCGGTCGCGCAGTACTTC; CDR3aa: CASREGPVAQYF
abundance: NA; j_gene: TRBJ1-4; v_gene: TRBV28; d_gene: TRBD1; CDR3nt: TGTGCCAGCAGTTCCCCCGGGACAGGGGGCGAAAAACTGTTTTTT; CDR3aa: CASSSPGTGGEKLFF
abundance: NA; j_gene: TRBJ1-1; v_gene: TRBV6-1; d_gene: NA; CDR3nt: TGTGCCAGCACTTACAGGAGGAACACTGAAGCTTTCTTT; CDR3aa: CASTYRRNTEAFF
abundance: NA; j_gene: TRBJ2-1; v_gene: TRBV30; d_gene: TRBD2; CDR3nt: TGTGCCTGGAGTAGCGGGAGGACCTACAATGAGCAGTTCTTC; CDR3aa: CAWSSGRTYNEQFF
abundance: NA; j_gene: TRBJ2-1; v_gene: TRBV28; d_gene: TRBD2; CDR3nt: TGTGCCAGCAGTCCCTCTCGGGGGGTCCCCGATGAGCAGTTCTTC; CDR3aa: CASSPSRGVPDEQFF
abundance: NA; j_gene: TRBJ2-7; v_gene: TRBV28; d_gene: NA; CDR3nt: TGTGCCAGCAGTTTGACGGCCCACGAGCAGTACTTC; CDR3aa: CASSLTAHEQYF
abundance: once; j_gene: TRBJ1-2; v_gene: TRBV28; d_gene: NA; CDR3nt: TGTGCCAGCAGCCGTAGGGCCTTCCAAATACGCGGCTACACCTTC; CDR3aa: CASSRRAFQIRGYTF
abundance: NA; j_gene: TRBJ2-7; v_gene: TRBV28; d_gene: TRBD1; CDR3nt: TGTGCCAGCAGTAAACATTCGACAGGGGGCGGCGAGCAGTACTTC; CDR3aa: CASSKHSTGGGEQYF
abundance: NA; j_gene: TRBJ2-7; v_gene: TRBV10-3; d_gene: TRBD1; CDR3nt: TGTGCCGTCGCCGATGGGACAGGTTCCTACGAGCAGTACTTC; CDR3aa: CAVADGTGSYEQYF
abundance: NA; j_gene: TRBJ2-5; v_gene: TRBV5-1; d_gene: NA; CDR3nt: TGCGCCAGCAGCTGGGGAACTAGCAACGGGGAGACCCAGTACTTC; CDR3aa: CASSWGTSNGETQYF
abundance: NA; j_gene: TRBJ2-1; v_gene: TRBV5-1; d_gene: TRBD2; CDR3nt: TGCGCCAGCAGCTTGGCTTTGGCCGGGGGGACTAGCGGCCTTTTTAGCAATGAGCAGTTCTTC; CDR3aa: CASSLALAGGTSGLFSNEQFF
abundance: NA; j_gene: TRBJ1-4; v_gene: TRBV28; d_gene: NA; CDR3nt: TGTGCCAGCAGTTTAAGAGGGGATGGGGAAAAACTGTTTTTT; CDR3aa: CASSLRGDGEKLFF
abundance: NA; j_gene: TRBJ1-1; v_gene: TRBV5-1; d_gene: NA; CDR3nt: TGCGCCAGCAGCTTGGGCGGTAAGAACACTGAAGCTTTCTTT; CDR3aa: CASSLGGKNTEAFF